Following are 5 T cell receptor beta chains from one sample sequenced in a study of T-cell memory formation after mild COVID-19. TCRdb re-analysed the 5' RACE reads in MiXCR, keeping a single row per CDR3 protein. Seen here are 150,000 to 200,000 distinct CDR3 sequences, less than 40% observed once, and the top ten hold around 12%. The material sequenced was PBMCs or a T cell subset sorted from them (not recorded which). These receptors originate from an adult woman who had mild COVID-19 (a few samples of this study predate the infection). Cell type and time point are not known.

The chain combines TRBV3-1 with TRBJ2-3; possibly TRBD2 for D (6 bases). CDR3 length: 14 residues. The V gene's germline CDR1 is LGHDT and CDR2 YNNKEL (reference sequence). V was clipped by 1 base and J by 2 bases, with 7 bases between them. The CDR3 sequence: CASSQGLVTDTQYF. CDR3 nucleotide sequence: TGTGCCAGCAGCCAAGGACTAGTCACAGATACGCAGTATTTT.

The DNA of the CDR3 is TGCGCCAGCAGCCAAGGACACCTGAACACCGGGGAGCTGTTTTTT. Translated, it gives CASSQGHLNTGELFF. The chain combines TRBV5-1 with TRBJ2-2; D perhaps matches TRBD1 (5 bases). Germline CDR1 is SGHRS and CDR2 is YFSETQ. V dropped 4 bases and J dropped 1 base, with 11 bases sitting between them. The CDR3 runs 15 residues.

V and J are TRBV21-1 and TRBJ2-7; the table's D call of TRBD1 was not tested on the DNA. TRBV21-1 is classified as a pseudogene. The CDR3 contains 16 residues. CDR3 amino acids: CASSKGPQGSSYEQYF. In nucleotides, the CDR3 is TGTGCCAGCAGCAAGGGGCCACAGGGGAGCTCCTACGAGCAGTACTTC.

This clonotype came up a few times. V gene TRBV20-1 combines with J gene TRBJ1-1, with 7 positions matching TRBD1. V shed 0 bases and J 4 bases; nucleotides not matched to a gene: 5. Germline values: CDR1 DFQATT, CDR2 SNEGSKA (reference sequence). CDR3 length: 14 residues. CDR3 residues: CSARDTGTVTEAFF. As DNA, the CDR3 is TGCAGTGCTAGAGATACAGGGACAGTCACTGAAGCTTTCTTT.

This sequence joins TRBV19 and TRBJ1-2; 8 nucleotides align to TRBD1. V shed 6 bases, J shed 8 bases, and the junction held 11 bases outside the gene matches. CDR1 is LNHDA and CDR2 is SQIVND in the germline V gene (reference sequence). This CDR3 comprises 14 residues. In DNA form, the CDR3 reads TGTGCCAGTAGCGAACTAGGACAGGGAGACGGCTACACCTTC. Translated: CASSELGQGDGYTF.